The T cell receptor beta chain described here comes from a study of blood T cell repertoires in COVID-19. V was shortened by 9 bases and J by 3 bases, with 24 bases between the two germline ends. Germline-derived CDR1 and CDR2 are SGHKS and YYEKEE (reference sequence). This CDR3 contains 17 residues. Profiling relied on immunoSEQ multiplex PCR, and the TCRdb table lists in-frame clones only, not all of them. The data hold nearly 45,000 clones, with about 85% observed a single time. This receptor was obtained from a woman aged 80 or over in a cohort sampled during active or convalescent COVID-19. The chain carries TRBV5-5 and TRBJ2-2; D perhaps matches TRBD1 (7 bases). The sample taken for sequencing was peripheral blood. Written as DNA, the CDR3 is TGTGCCACCTCGTCGGGGGTGGCAGGGGGTTACACCGGGGAGCTGTTTTTT. Encoded protein: CATSSGVAGGYTGELFF. The full variable domain, with the rest looked up from reference TRBV5-5 and TRBJ2-2, is DAGVTQSPTHLIKTRGQQVTLRCSPISGHKSVSWYQQVLGQGPQFIFQYYEKEERGRGNFPDRFSARQFPNYSSELNVNALLLGDSALYLCATSSGVAGGYTGELFFGEGSRLTVL.